This TCR beta chain appears in the sequencing data of a study of cytomegalovirus exposure and HLA in healthy donors (TCRdb year 2017). Study-wide context: In an earlier analysis of about 560 of the donors, about 270 Gb of sequence data and approximately 120 million unique TCR beta sequences from 180 million or so T cells were reported. An early release that covered about 600 HLA-typed donors contained around 330 gigabases of sequencing data and 80 million or so unique TCR sequences. Among the roughly 430 genotyped donors, more than 70% belonged to the genetic ancestry cluster associated with self-reported Caucasian donors. The study aimed to test whether signatures of past pathogen exposure could be identified by cataloging public T cell receptors. The study used immunosequencing to profile the T cell repertoires of approximately 630 subjects and linked those repertoires to cytomegalovirus serostatus. In addition to the first cohort of 666 subjects, a separate validation cohort of over 90 different subjects was used. To predict cytomegalovirus infection status, the study combined high-throughput TCR immunosequencing, statistical association of individual TCRs with disease status, and machine learning. A later analysis re-examined previously published TCR beta repertoires from around 670 donors and added high-resolution HLA genotyping to investigate patterns of TCR occurrence. In the later analysis, no new phenotypic data were used to find candidate immune exposures; instead, reliance was placed on TCR beta sequences and their occurrence across donors. An earlier analysis of some 500 of the donors used high-throughput TCR beta sequencing to judge whether each TCR beta V gene segment behaved as functional or pseudogenic. Donor age, sex, ethnicity and CMV serostatus were compiled alongside the repertoire data. In a later genetic analysis, genome-wide SNP genotypes for 398 of the 666 donors were used, and that subset was treated as a discovery cohort. Every discovery cohort repertoire had been produced on one sequencing platform. Both class I and class II loci were covered by HLA typing, at four-digit resolution. The number of typed donors differed by locus: roughly 629-630 for A, B, C, DRB1 and DQB1; some 540 for DQA1; approximately 600 for DPA1; and roughly 470 for DPB1. Because of strong linkage in the cohort, 5 or 6 DR-DQ haplotypes were treated as single units for association and clustering. Across about 370 genotyped donors of the cohort, an average of about 240,000 unique TCR beta nucleotide sequences per donor were sequenced, and around 19% of those sequences were non-productive.

To note about this clone: The target of this receptor is not known. No qualities accompany the bases; no much larger clone lies one base away.

The cohort consisted of more than 650 healthy bone marrow donors. Cohort members were all nominally healthy when sampled, although unrecorded immune exposures were likely present. The donor was CMV seronegative and belonged to the group of 352 seronegative cohort members. Every donor gave a peripheral blood sample, and the peripheral blood mononuclear cells from that sample were used for TCR beta sequencing. The Qiagen DNeasy Blood Extraction Kit was used to extract genomic DNA from the blood cell samples. As encoded in the germline V gene, CDR1 is MNHNS while CDR2 is SASEGT. Its CDR3 holds 10 amino acids, cysteine through phenylalanine. Just CDR3 DNA is preserved here, 30 bases in frame from base 1. Cut back by 3 bases and 7 bases, the V and J ends lie 4 bases apart. Paper-wide results and their limitations: Some IMGT-functional V segments, including TRBV6-2 and TRBV6-3, could not be distinguished by the 87-base-pair reads and were therefore excluded. The study listed approximately 150 TCR beta chains as associated with cytomegalovirus. In vitro tests confirmed that a few of the cytomegalovirus-associated TCR beta chains recognize cytomegalovirus antigens. A later analysis found that most CMV-associated TCR beta chains appeared HLA-restricted, with HLA associations seemingly driven largely by CMV exposure. An earlier analysis of approximately 500 of the donors showed that most TCR beta V segments appeared in productive rearrangements either about 87% or about 30% of the time, which broadly matched IMGT annotations. Linkage disequilibrium might explain the correlated functional status among segregating V segments, but an unknown experimental factor could not be excluded. According to a later analysis, parvovirus B19, influenza, CMV and Epstein-Barr virus appeared linked to several top co-occurrence clusters. Presence/absence analyses assumed roughly uniform sequencing depth across donors, an assumption that may not hold. In a later analysis, HLA-associated TCR beta chains were found to be more clonally expanded and to have lower generation probabilities than equally common non-associated chains. A later genetic analysis reported fewer N-insertions in productive TCRs among donors in an Asian-associated ancestry cluster than the approximately 700-donor mean. The authors suggested that the approach could potentially be generalized to other disease states and immunological phenotypes. The earlier analysis of about 600 of the donors excluded some 15 rarely observed V segments, including chromosome 9 orphons, because counts were too low. In both the original and validation cohorts, the classifier was reported to diagnose cytomegalovirus status with high specificity and sensitivity. Assigning TCR associations to individual alleles was difficult when HLA alleles, especially DR and DQ, strongly co-occurred. HLA typing was unavailable for some donors at each locus, so association tests used only the typed subset. A later analysis found that TCR association rates varied across HLA loci, with DRB1 alleles showing the most associated TCRs and HLA-C alleles the fewest. Only TCR beta chains were sequenced in this cohort, and the absence of alpha or paired-chain data limited detectable features. A further reported finding was that TCR beta sequences accurately predicted the HLA-A and HLA-B alleles for most subjects in the first cohort. V-gene and J-gene trimming of TCR beta chains was associated with a missense DCLRE1C variant in a later genetic analysis, and the association was replicated in an independent cohort. For the cohort, immune exposure information was limited to CMV serostatus. While some public TCRs were present in many individuals, most TCR sequences turned up only very rarely across donors. A cluster of highly shared sequence variants was judged likely to represent a technical artifact of the sequencing pipeline. A later analysis associated about 18,000 TCR beta sequences with specific HLA alleles at a false discovery rate of 0.05.

The library relied on the immunoSEQ multiplex PCR assay. The multiplex PCR relied on a mix of 60 forward primers for TCR Vbeta segments and 13 reverse primers for TCR Jbeta segments. A multiplex PCR assay on genomic DNA amplified the CDR3 region of rearranged TCR beta genes. The Illumina HiSeq System was used to sequence the amplified TCR beta libraries as 87-base-pair reads. The authors' analysis ran thus. In a later analysis, tens of millions of unique TCR beta chains were counted across the roughly 700 repertoires, and roughly 11 million of these chains were shared by at least two donors. Raw reads were error-corrected and collapsed into unique sequences by a nearest-neighbor algorithm in which closely related sequences were merged to remove PCR and sequencing errors. V, D and J gene segments were assigned by aligning CDR3 sequences to IMGT reference sequences. Each retained sequence needed at least a six-nucleotide match to both a V gene segment and a J gene segment. A rearrangement counted as productive if the CDR3 had no stop codons and remained in frame with V and J, and every other rearrangement counted as non-productive. Following IMGT convention, CDR3 was defined as the stretch from the second conserved V-encoded cysteine to the conserved J-encoded phenylalanine. The earlier analysis of roughly 590 of the donors excluded sequences that lacked an unambiguous match to a single V gene segment. An earlier analysis of approximately 590 of the donors called V segments functional above 56.7% productive rearrangements and segregating when the between-donor standard deviation exceeded 5%. A statistical classification framework was built for diagnosing cytomegalovirus status from the catalog of TCR beta chain sequences. V and J gene assignment, in a later analysis, came from comparing TCR nucleotide sequences with IMGT/GENE-DB human TR gene sequences. The TCRdist pipeline was used in a later analysis to assign CDR3 sequences and most-parsimonious VDJ recombination scenarios. In a later analysis, every TCR beta chain was defined by the combination of its CDR3 amino acid sequence and its V-gene family, and reads without a unique V-gene family were dropped. As a way to deal with suspected cross-contamination and a sequencing artifact, a later analysis dropped 450 to 600 nucleotide sequences that were highly shared and had low generation probability. A later analysis calculated a clonal expansion index for each public chain from normalized within-repertoire ranks of inferred template counts. In a later analysis, generation probabilities were computed using a VDJ recombination model fitted to out-of-frame rearrangements, and the results were checked against IGoR. In a later analysis, hypergeometric tests were used to score TCR-TCR, TCR-HLA and TCR-CMV co-occurrence, with a repertoire-size bias correction applied to TCR pairs. False discovery rates were estimated in a later analysis by permuting HLA or CMV assignments 20 times. In a later analysis, co-occurring TCRs were grouped using DBSCAN, with TCRdist sequence similarity added in when clustering inside HLA-allele-positive subsets. Repertoires with fewer than 30,000 or more than 120,000 public chains, plus five repertoires with anomalous nucleotide sharing, were excluded from co-occurrence clustering. The source is immuneACCESS, and TCRdb retained only in-frame sequences with V and J called. Part of the clones is not carried over; for the studies checked, unresolved V genes explain less than half of this, and the remainder is unexplained. V and J calls and clone size are copied from that table; D and trimming were computed from the DNA. In all, the sample holds 150,000 to 200,000 clones, and 65% to 80% of those were seen once. The top ten hold about 2.1% of the sample.

In this chain, TRBV6-1 is recombined with TRBJ2-7, with the D gene call left open. Sequencing was done on a sample of PBMCs. The clonotype comes from a female donor in good health and CMV-seronegative. The DNA reads TGTGCCAGCAGTGACAGGGAGCAGTACTTC. The translation is CASSDREQYF.